These 30 T cell receptor beta chains came from one sample sequenced in a study of blood T cell repertoires in COVID-19. Here immunoSEQ multiplex PCR was the method, and the copy in TCRdb shows in-frame clones only, minus some. The repertoire holds some 300,000 clones, with approximately 89% as singletons. Sequenced: PBMCs or T cells enriched from blood (not recorded which). Receptors were obtained from a woman aged 45 to 65 who had been exposed to COVID-19.

This sequence joins TRBV5-1 and TRBJ2-1; D might be TRBD2 (6 bases). This CDR3 region has 13 residues. CDR1 is SGHRS and CDR2 is YFSETQ in the germline V gene. Trimming pared 4 bases from V and 9 bases from J, leaving 14 bases between. The CDR3 DNA reads TGCGCCAGCAGCCGGGAGACCCTGCCTGAGCAGTTCTTC. Translation gives CASSRETLPEQFF.

The chain couples TRBV3-1 (or the pseudogene TRBV3-2) to TRBJ1-1; D not certain. V lost 4 bases to trimming and J lost 7 bases, with 13 bases between them. CDR3 length: 13 residues. CDR1 LGHDT and CDR2 YNNKEL come from the germline V gene (reference sequence). CDR3 nucleotides: TGTGCCAGCAGCCGCCCGGGTCCAGATGAAGCTTTCTTT. Translated: CASSRPGPDEAFF.

This chain uses TRBV7-9 with TRBJ2-6; TRBD1 agrees at 7 bases. CDR1 is SEHNR, CDR2 FQNEAQ, per germline (reference sequence). V shed 4 bases and J 0 bases; nucleotides not matched to a gene: 9. CDR3 size: 18 residues. The CDR3 sequence: CASSYPGTEISGANVLTF. The CDR3 DNA reads TGTGCCAGCAGCTACCCCGGGACAGAGATCTCTGGGGCCAACGTCCTGACTTTC.

The rearrangement links TRBV18 to TRBJ1-6; 10 bases are shared with TRBD1. Germline assignment: CDR1 KGHSH and CDR2 LQKENI. This CDR3 region has 17 residues. V lost 8 bases to trimming and J lost 9 bases; unmatched junction nucleotides: 16. The chain's CDR3 is CASHPSSGTGAPSPLHF. CDR3 coding DNA: TGTGCCAGCCACCCAAGCTCGGGGACAGGGGCCCCTTCACCCCTCCACTTT.

This clone appeared a single time. The CDR3 nucleotides read TGTGCCAGCAGTTTACTCCCTTCCGCAGTCTCTGGAAACACCATATATTTT. Its translation: CASSLLPSAVSGNTIYF. The rearrangement joins TRBV28 to TRBJ1-3; D is ambiguous. The CDR3 totals 17 residues. CDR1 is MDHEN, CDR2 SYDVKM, per germline. Trimming pared 2 bases from V and 0 bases from J, leaving 14 bases between.

The chain joins TRBV23-1 to TRBJ2-5, with TRBD2 matching over 14 bases. TRBV23-1 is noted as an ORF with a role that remains uncertain. V was clipped by 2 bases and J by 4 bases; unmatched bases: 12. The CDR3 totals 19 residues. The CDR3 spells CASSQPPGLAGEFGETQYF. The CDR3 DNA sequence: TGCGCCAGCAGTCAACCTCCGGGACTAGCGGGGGAGTTCGGAGAGACCCAGTACTTC.

CDR3 sequence: CASATQGKGEAFF. The CDR3 nucleotides read TGTGCCAGTGCAACACAGGGTAAGGGTGAAGCTTTCTTT. The chain uses TRBV19 and TRBJ1-1; D may be TRBD1 (6 bases). The CDR3 loop spans 13 amino acids. V lost 8 bases, J lost 7 bases, and 17 bases lay in between. Germline lookup yields CDR1 LNHDA and CDR2 SQIVND (reference sequence).

This chain connects TRBV5-4 to TRBJ2-1; TRBD1 aligns across 7 bases. V gave up 4 bases and J gave up 0 bases; unmatched junction bases: 4. CDR1 and CDR2 from the germline V gene are SGHNT and YYREEE (reference sequence). This CDR3 is built from 15 residues. Here the CDR3 reads CASSKTGSSYNEQFF. For the CDR3, the DNA is TGTGCCAGCAGCAAGACAGGGAGCTCCTACAATGAGCAGTTCTTC.

The chain links TRBV5-1 to TRBJ1-2, with 9 bases that match TRBD1. CDR1 is SGHRS, CDR2 YFSETQ, per germline. The CDR3 runs 14 residues. The V and J ends lost 4 bases and 8 bases, in that order; junction bases with no gene match: 9. The CDR3 DNA follows: TGCGCCAGCAGCACTCTGAGGACAGGGGTCGGCTACACCTTC. Encoded protein: CASSTLRTGVGYTF.

The chain carries TRBV18 and TRBJ2-7, with TRBD2 matching 8 bases. Trimming removed 5 bases from V and 5 bases from J; junction bases left unmatched: 11. The CDR3 has 15 amino acids. Germline values: CDR1 KGHSH, CDR2 LQKENI. The chain's CDR3 is CASSDVAGGFHEQYF. Here the CDR3 DNA reads TGTGCCAGCTCAGACGTGGCGGGGGGTTTTCACGAGCAGTACTTC.

The chain couples TRBV4-1 to TRBJ1-4; D perhaps matches TRBD1 (5 bases). The CDR3 is 16 residues long. V was trimmed by 1 base and J by 8 bases, leaving 17 bases between them. The germline V gene encodes CDR1 MGHRA and CDR2 YSYEKL. CDR3 nucleotides: TGCGCCAGCAGCCAAGGGGGATGGGGGGAAGTAGAAAAACTGTTTTTT. This codes for CASSQGGWGEVEKLFF.

The rearrangement uses TRBV10-3 and TRBJ2-1; D call uncertain. Germline CDR1 ENHRY, CDR2 SYGVKD. The CDR3 sequence is 14 residues long. Trimming cost V 5 bases and J 0 bases, with 8 bases left between them. The CDR3 DNA is TGTGCCATCAGTCGATCCAGCTCCTACAATGAGCAGTTCTTC. Translating it yields CAISRSSSYNEQFF.

The chain links TRBV27 to TRBJ1-2, with D perhaps TRBD1 (6 bases). This CDR3 has 13 residues. Between the trimmed V and J ends, which lost 6 bases and 2 bases, there was a span of 10 bases. Per the germline V gene, CDR1 is MNHEY and CDR2 is SMNVEV (reference sequence). CDR3 in amino acids: CASRAGVNYGYTF. Here the CDR3 DNA reads TGTGCCAGCAGAGCAGGGGTCAACTATGGCTACACCTTC.

The chain joins TRBV3-1 (or the pseudogene TRBV3-2) to TRBJ2-3; D gene uncertain. V was trimmed by 8 bases and J by 3 bases, leaving 9 bases between them. Germline V gene data show CDR1 as LGHDT and CDR2 as YNNKEL (reference sequence). CDR3 size: 12 residues. The CDR3 sequence is CASRSLTDTQYF. The CDR3 bases are TGTGCCAGCCGGTCACTAACAGATACGCAGTATTTT.

V usage is TRBV5-5 and J usage is TRBJ1-3; D may be TRBD1 (6 bases). V was pared by 3 bases and J by 4 bases, with 14 bases between. Germline V CDR1 and CDR2: SGHKS, YYEKEE (reference sequence). The CDR3 is made up of 15 amino acids. Here the CDR3 reads CASSSSGGSGNTIYF. As DNA, the CDR3 is TGTGCCAGCAGCTCATCGGGGGGCTCAGGAAACACCATATATTTT.

V usage is TRBV28 and J usage is TRBJ1-6, with D perhaps TRBD1 (5 bases). Trimming removed 2 bases at V and 5 bases at J, with 13 bases between. The CDR3 runs 16 residues. Looked up from germline, CDR1 is MDHEN and CDR2 is SYDVKM. CDR3 bases: TGTGCCAGCAGTTTAAGCCAGGGTTGGGATAATTCACCCCTCCACTTT. Amino acid sequence: CASSLSQGWDNSPLHF. The full variable domain, completed using reference TRBV28 and TRBJ1-6, is DVKVTQSSRYLVKRTGEKVFLECVQDMDHENMFWYRQDPGLGLRLIYFSYDVKMKEKGDIPEGYSVSREKKERFSLILESASTNQTSMYLCASSLSQGWDNSPLHFGNGTRLTVT.

CDR3 in amino acids: CATSDAGFWTGELFF. CDR3 DNA sequence: TGTGCCACCAGCGACGCAGGGTTTTGGACCGGGGAGCTGTTTTTT. The gene calls are TRBV15 and TRBJ2-2; D possibly corresponds to TRBD1 (5 bases). The CDR3 sequence is 15 residues long. V gave up 5 bases and J gave up 5 bases, with 15 bases separating them. Germline V lookup: CDR1 LNHNV, CDR2 YYDKDF (reference sequence).

The chain links TRBV18 to TRBJ2-3; no definite D call. V lost 5 bases and J lost 0, with 9 bases in between. Germline CDR1 KGHSH, CDR2 LQKENI. This CDR3 is built from 14 residues. CDR3 residues: CASSSTASTDTQYF. DNA for the CDR3: TGTGCCAGCTCATCAACTGCTAGCACAGATACGCAGTATTTT.

The chain uses TRBV2 and TRBJ2-3; 7 nucleotides line up with TRBD1. CDR1 and CDR2 (germline): SNHLY, FYNNEI. The J segment lost 6 bases and the V segment lost 4 bases, leaving 7 bases of the junction unmatched. The CDR3 length is 14 residues. In DNA form, the CDR3 reads TGTGCCAGCAGTGTTAAGGGGGCAGGGGATACGCAGTATTTT. Translation: CASSVKGAGDTQYF.

This clone came up a few times. V is TRBV6-6 and J is TRBJ2-2; possibly TRBD1 for D (6 bases). This CDR3 is built from 17 residues. Trimming pared 5 bases from V and 2 bases from J, leaving 18 bases between. Germline lookup yields CDR1 MNHNY and CDR2 SVGAGI (reference sequence). CDR3 nucleotide sequence: TGTGCCAGCAGTCGCCCTTCGGACAGACCAAACACCGGGGAGCTGTTTTTT. Residues: CASSRPSDRPNTGELFF.

This chain links TRBV6-5 with TRBJ1-6, with 10 positions matching TRBD1. Germline-derived CDR1 and CDR2 are MNHEY and SVGAGI. This CDR3 has 14 residues. V was pared by 6 bases and J by 9 bases, with 5 bases of the junction left unmatched. The CDR3 sequence is CASRAGTGASPLHF. Written as DNA, the CDR3 is TGTGCCAGCAGGGCCGGGACAGGGGCTTCACCCCTCCACTTT.

The rearrangement links TRBV3-1 (or the pseudogene TRBV3-2) to TRBJ1-4; D not resolved. The CDR3 spans 15 residues. Germline V gene sequence: CDR1 LGHDT, CDR2 YNNKEL (reference sequence). Between the trimmed V and J ends, which lost 5 bases and 0 bases, there was a span of 10 bases. CDR3 nucleotide sequence: TGTGCCAGCAGCAATGGGCCGACAACTAATGAAAAACTGTTTTTT. Protein product: CASSNGPTTNEKLFF.

In this sample, this clone turned up once. The chain uses TRBV3-1 (or the pseudogene TRBV3-2) and TRBJ2-7, with TRBD1 identical over 7 bases. This CDR3 contains 18 residues. CDR1 and CDR2 from the germline V gene are LGHDT and YNNKEL (reference sequence). The ends lost 0 bases at V and 3 bases at J; junction bases unmatched: 14. CDR3 region: CASSQDSYLLTGIYEQYF. For the CDR3, the DNA is TGTGCCAGCAGCCAAGATTCATACTTACTGACAGGGATCTACGAGCAGTACTTC.

The chain couples TRBV21-1 to TRBJ2-3; TRBD1 is the table's D call and was not checked against the DNA. TRBV21-1 counts as a pseudogene. This CDR3 contains 18 residues. The CDR3 coding sequence is TGTGCCAGCAGCAAAGCGAGGCGGGACAGGGGGCGCACAGATACGCAGTATTTT. It is translated as CASSKARRDRGRTDTQYF.

This rearrangement joins TRBV28 to TRBJ2-3; TRBD1 is a possible D gene (5 bases). V lost 8 bases and J lost 0, with 12 bases in between. The CDR3 loop spans 14 amino acids. In germline, CDR1 is MDHEN, CDR2 SYDVKM. The CDR3 loop is CASFRASSTDTQYF. Written as DNA, the CDR3 is TGTGCCAGCTTCAGGGCGTCTAGCACAGATACGCAGTATTTT.

The V call is TRBV5-1, the J call TRBJ2-5, with 9 bases lining up with TRBD2. Looked up from germline, CDR1 is SGHRS and CDR2 is YFSETQ. J lost 1 base, V lost 4 bases, and 8 bases had no gene match. This CDR3 is built from 16 residues. CDR3 residues: CASSRSGRGGQETQYF. DNA of the CDR3: TGCGCCAGCAGCCGAAGCGGGCGGGGGGGCCAAGAGACCCAGTACTTC.

J is TRBJ1-2 and V is TRBV19; perhaps TRBD1 as D (6 bases). CDR1 LNHDA and CDR2 SQIVND come from the germline V gene (reference sequence). V was trimmed by 5 bases and J by 3 bases, leaving 13 bases between them. This CDR3 has 14 amino acids. CDR3 DNA sequence: TGTGCCAGTAGTGACTCTCCAGGGGACTATGGCTACACCTTC. Amino acids: CASSDSPGDYGYTF.

This chain connects TRBV28 to TRBJ2-4, with a tentative D call TRBD2 (6 bases). Trimming shortened V by 8 bases and J by 2 bases, and 16 bases separated the two germline ends. The CDR3 consists of 15 residues. Germline V gene data show CDR1 as MDHEN and CDR2 as SYDVKM. CDR3 in DNA: TGTGCCAGCTCCCCCTGGGGGGACCCCAAAAACATTCAGTACTTC. Translating gives CASSPWGDPKNIQYF.

The chain recombines TRBV27 with TRBJ1-5, with 8 bases that match TRBD1. Germline-derived CDR1 and CDR2 are MNHEY and SMNVEV (reference sequence). V was clipped by 6 bases and J by 6 bases; unmatched bases: 10. This CDR3 comprises 15 residues. Here the CDR3 DNA reads TGTGCCAGCAGATCCCAAGGACAGGGAGGTCAGCCCCAGCATTTT. Translated: CASRSQGQGGQPQHF.

This chain joins TRBV28 and TRBJ2-4, with a weak D call TRBD1 (6 bases). The germline V gene has CDR1 MDHEN and CDR2 SYDVKM. This CDR3 comprises 16 residues. The V end lost 6 bases, the J end lost 1 base, and 16 bases lay between the germline ends. CDR3 protein: CASSLRGSVAKNIQYF. CDR3 nucleotide sequence: TGTGCCAGCAGCCTAAGGGGGAGTGTGGCCAAAAACATTCAGTACTTC.